The 17 T cell receptor beta chains below come from one sample, sequenced in a study of T cell repertoires in cytomegalovirus infection (dated by TCRdb to the late 2010s). The run used an Illumina HiSeq 1500. The public sequencing data were trimmed at Q25 with fastp and processed into clonotypes with MiXCR by TCRdb, which kept only in-frame beta chains. Under each unique CDR3 protein, matching rows form one entry showing the most common genes and DNA. The sample profile shows 300,000 to 450,000 distinct CDR3 sequences; 18% of them were found once. Of the sample, approximately 10% is held by the ten largest clones. Sequences were obtained from PBMCs. These receptors came from a human donor in good health (CMV status not recorded). Some clones in this sample may be carry-over from other donors' samples.

The gene calls are TRBV30 and TRBJ2-7; D remains unclear. The germline V gene has CDR1 GTSNPN and CDR2 SVGIG (reference sequence). The V end was cut by 2 bases, the J end by 0 bases, with 2 bases between. The CDR3 sequence is 11 residues long. The CDR3 sequence: CAWSRSYEQYF. As DNA, the CDR3 is TGTGCCTGGAGTCGCTCCTACGAGCAGTACTTC.

This clonotype has a count of ten or more. V usage is TRBV6-5 and J usage is TRBJ1-1; TRBD1 matches 7 bases. Germline values: CDR1 MNHEY, CDR2 SVGAGI. The CDR3 has 14 residues. Trimming cost V 2 bases and J 3 bases; bases outside gene matches: 3. CDR3: CASSYQGVYTEAFF. As DNA, the CDR3 is TGTGCCAGCAGTTACCAGGGGGTGTACACTGAAGCTTTCTTT.

The rearrangement links TRBV5-1 to TRBJ1-1; 7 bases fit TRBD1. This CDR3 comprises 12 residues. V lost 5 bases, J lost 11 bases, and 9 bases stayed unmatched. The germline V gene has CDR1 SGHRS and CDR2 YFSETQ. The CDR3 sequence: CASRGDSELAFF. The CDR3 DNA reads as TGCGCCAGCAGGGGGGACAGCGAATTGGCTTTCTTT.

This clonotype was observed a few times. The chain combines TRBV5-6 with TRBJ2-3; tentative D call: TRBD2 (6 bases). The germline gives CDR1 SGHDT, CDR2 YYEEEE. CDR3 length: 15 residues. V was shortened by 3 bases and J by 6 bases, with 17 bases between the two germline ends. The CDR3 DNA follows: TGTGCCAGCAGCTGGAGGACTGCCGGAGGGGATACGCAGTATTTT. It is translated as CASSWRTAGGDTQYF.

CDR3 sequence: CASSPGQVYGYTF. For the CDR3, the DNA is TGTGCCAGCTCACCGGGACAGGTCTATGGCTACACCTTC. The chain links TRBV18 to TRBJ1-2; 8 nucleotides agree with TRBD1. CDR3 size: 13 residues. J lost 4 bases, V lost 3 bases, and 1 base had no gene match. The germline V gene encodes CDR1 KGHSH and CDR2 LQKENI.

This clonotype was detected only a few times. The chain combines TRBV5-4 with TRBJ1-4, with unresolved D. CDR3 length equals 14 residues. V was shortened by 2 bases and J by 8 bases, with 13 bases between the two germline ends. Germline V gives CDR1 SGHNT, CDR2 YYREEE (reference sequence). CDR3 bases: TGTGCCAGCAGCTTCCCGGGAGATGGGGAAAAACTGTTTTTT. This encodes CASSFPGDGEKLFF.

This clonotype was detected ten times or more. The rearrangement uses TRBV28 and TRBJ2-1; TRBD2 matches at 10 bases. There are 14 residues in the CDR3. Germline trimming cut 6 bases from V and 9 bases from J; bases unmatched to any gene: 8. Germline V gene lookup returns CDR1 MDHEN and CDR2 SYDVKM. The CDR3 here is CASSPGVAGGEQFF. The CDR3 DNA sequence: TGTGCCAGCAGCCCAGGGGTAGCGGGAGGTGAGCAGTTCTTC.

As to this clonotype: Its ends do not fully match the called genes, so a read error is possible. The chain recombines TRBV7-2 with TRBJ1-3; TRBD1 agrees at 7 bases. The CDR3 spans 15 residues. The germline V gene has CDR1 SGHTA and CDR2 FQGNSA. In nucleotides, the CDR3 is TGTGCCAGCAGCTTAGGGACAGGCGGCGGAAACACCATATCCTTT. Its protein product is CASSLGTGGGNTISF.

This clonotype was observed at least ten times. This rearrangement joins TRBV7-9 to TRBJ2-1; 10 bases map to TRBD2. CDR3 length: 16 residues. The V gene end was trimmed by 5 bases and the J gene end by 7 bases; junction bases not matched to a gene: 11. CDR1 and CDR2 (germline): SEHNR, FQNEAQ (reference sequence). The CDR3 nucleotides read TGTGCCAGCAGCCCGCCTCCTAGCGGGAGCCGTAATGAGCAGTTCTTC. Translated, it gives CASSPPPSGSRNEQFF.

This chain connects TRBV4-3 to TRBJ2-2; no reliable D call. This CDR3 is 16 amino acids long. V lost 0 bases and J 6 bases, leaving 14 bases between the germline ends. Germline V gives CDR1 LGHNA, CDR2 YSLEER. The CDR3 DNA reads as TGCGCCAGCAGCCAAGAAGCCCTTGGGAATTCCGGGGAGCTGTTTTTT. Translating it yields CASSQEALGNSGELFF.

V gene TRBV7-6 combines with J gene TRBJ2-2, with 7 bases fitting TRBD2. The J segment lost 2 bases and the V segment lost 1 base, leaving 16 bases of the junction unmatched. Per the germline V gene, CDR1 is SGHVS and CDR2 is FNYEAQ. The CDR3 covers 20 residues. CDR3 loop: CASSLGLRRLAIDNTGELFF. In DNA, the CDR3 is TGTGCCAGCAGCTTAGGGCTCCGAAGACTAGCTATTGATAACACCGGGGAGCTGTTTTTT.

The chain combines TRBV5-1 with TRBJ2-6; no reliable D call. CDR3 length: 16 residues. Germline V CDR1 and CDR2: SGHRS, YFSETQ. Trimming took off 3 bases at V and 0 bases at J, with 10 bases between the two ends. For the CDR3, the DNA is TGCGCCAGCAGCTGGACGGAAAACTCTGGGGCCAACGTCCTGACTTTC. The encoded protein is CASSWTENSGANVLTF.

This clonotype was counted many times. The V call is TRBV5-8, the J call TRBJ2-5; D not certain. V was cut by 0 bases and J by 2 bases, with 8 bases left in between. Germline lookup yields CDR1 SGHTS and CDR2 YDEGEE. CDR3 length: 14 residues. The CDR3 nucleotides read TGTGCCAGCAGCTTGGATCCAGCTCAAGAGACCCAGTACTTC. Amino acids: CASSLDPAQETQYF.

The chain joins TRBV25-1 to TRBJ2-3; D is unresolved. V was trimmed by 5 bases and J by 5 bases, leaving 5 bases between them. CDR1 and CDR2 (germline): MGHDK, SYGVNS. The CDR3 is made up of 11 amino acids. CDR3 nucleotides: TGTGCCAGCAGTATACTAGATACGCAGTATTTT. It is translated as CASSILDTQYF.

This clonotype was counted a few times. The gene calls are TRBV19 and TRBJ2-1, with D perhaps TRBD2 (5 bases). The CDR3 runs 14 residues. CDR1 is LNHDA and CDR2 is SQIVND in the germline V gene (reference sequence). V lost 3 bases and J 4 bases, leaving 10 bases between the germline ends. The CDR3 sequence: CASSMLRGYNEQFF. CDR3 nucleotide sequence: TGTGCCAGTAGTATGCTTAGAGGGTACAATGAGCAGTTCTTC.

This clonotype was picked up many times. This chain uses TRBV27 with TRBJ2-1; D call uncertain. With 3 bases removed from V and 8 bases from J, the gap between germline ends came to 11 bases. Per the germline V gene, CDR1 is MNHEY and CDR2 is SMNVEV (reference sequence). The CDR3 length is 13 residues. This CDR3 reads CASSFMGRDEQFF. CDR3 DNA: TGTGCCAGCAGTTTTATGGGAAGAGATGAGCAGTTCTTC.

The chain employs TRBV7-8 and TRBJ2-1; D perhaps matches TRBD2 (6 bases). The V gene lost 5 bases and the J gene lost 8 bases, with 22 bases spanning the gap. Looked up from germline, CDR1 is SGHVS and CDR2 is FQNEAQ. The CDR3 is 16 amino acids. CDR3 region: CASSRRVPARPHEQFF. The CDR3 region has the DNA TGTGCCAGCAGCCGGAGGGTGCCTGCCCGGCCCCATGAGCAGTTCTTC.